These T cell receptor beta chains were read from a single sample in a study of OX40 agonist ivuxolimab in advanced cancers. Produced via immunoSEQ multiplex PCR; TCRdb's table is partial and in-frame only. The table includes roughly 92,000 clones, around 89% detected once. Source: CD4+ or CD8+ T cells sorted from blood, taken in a trial of the OX40 agonist ivuxolimab. These receptors were obtained from an adult with an advanced solid tumor such as melanoma, head and neck, liver or kidney cancer. CDR3s include the opening cysteine and the closing phenylalanine or tryptophan. D genes are given only for firm matches. The listing skips clone size in some rows; elsewhere it reads once, few, many or a size class.

CDR3 protein: CASSPRSGVTYNEQFF
CDR3 DNA: TGCGCCAGCAGCCCCCGTAGCGGGGTGACCTACAATGAGCAGTTCTTC
D gene: TRBD2
J gene: TRBJ2-1
V gene: TRBV4-1
clone size: -

CDR3 protein: CAWYPGQGTYEQYF
CDR3 DNA: TGTGCCTGGTATCCGGGACAGGGGACCTACGAGCAGTACTTC
D gene: TRBD1
J gene: TRBJ2-7
V gene: TRBV30
clone size: -

CDR3 protein: CASSPGQGILETQYF
CDR3 DNA: TGTGCCAGCAGCCCGGGACAGGGTATTTTGGAGACCCAGTACTTC
D gene: TRBD1
J gene: TRBJ2-5
V gene: TRBV6-1
clone size: -

CDR3 protein: CASSFRTGTFNYEQYF
CDR3 DNA: TGTGCCAGCAGCTTTAGGACCGGGACCTTCAACTACGAGCAGTACTTC
D gene: -
J gene: TRBJ2-7
V gene: TRBV7-9
clone size: -

CDR3 protein: CASSGLWGYDTEAFF
CDR3 DNA: TGTGCCAGCAGTGGCCTCTGGGGGTATGACACTGAAGCTTTCTTT
D gene: -
J gene: TRBJ1-1
V gene: TRBV6-1
clone size: few

CDR3 protein: CASRTGGYNYGYTF
CDR3 DNA: TGTGCCAGTAGAACAGGGGGCTACAACTATGGCTACACCTTC
D gene: TRBD1
J gene: TRBJ1-2
V gene: TRBV19
clone size: -

CDR3 protein: CASIRREGEGEQYF
CDR3 DNA: TGTGCCAGCATCCGCCGGGAAGGTGAGGGCGAGCAGTACTTC
D gene: -
J gene: TRBJ2-7
V gene: TRBV6-6
clone size: -

CDR3 protein: CASGLSGGYGYTF
CDR3 DNA: TGTGCTAGTGGTTTGTCCGGGGGTTATGGCTACACCTTC
D gene: -
J gene: TRBJ1-2
V gene: TRBV12-5
clone size: -

CDR3 protein: CASRGQMDEQFF
CDR3 DNA: TGTGCCAGCAGGGGACAAATGGATGAGCAGTTCTTC
D gene: -
J gene: TRBJ2-1
V gene: TRBV27
clone size: -

CDR3 protein: CASSFGVYEQYF
CDR3 DNA: TGTGCCAGCAGCTTCGGGGTATACGAGCAGTACTTC
D gene: -
J gene: TRBJ2-7
V gene: TRBV5-5
clone size: -

CDR3 protein: CASSQVSSPYTQYF
CDR3 DNA: TGTGCCAGCAGCCAAGTTAGTAGCCCCTATACGCAGTATTTT
D gene: -
J gene: TRBJ2-3
V gene: TRBV14
clone size: -

CDR3 protein: CASSPKLAGGTDTQYF
CDR3 DNA: TGTGCCAGCTCACCCAAACTAGCGGGGGGAACAGATACGCAGTATTTT
D gene: TRBD2
J gene: TRBJ2-3
V gene: TRBV18
clone size: -

CDR3 protein: CASSAGQQGGAFF
CDR3 DNA: TGTGCCAGCAGTGCGGGACAGCAGGGGGGAGCTTTCTTT
D gene: TRBD1
J gene: TRBJ1-1
V gene: TRBV6-1
clone size: -

CDR3 protein: CASRQETGELFF
CDR3 DNA: TGCGCCAGCAGACAGGAGACCGGGGAGCTGTTTTTT
D gene: -
J gene: TRBJ2-2
V gene: TRBV5-1
clone size: -

CDR3 protein: CASNLLGGHHEQYF
CDR3 DNA: TGTGCCAGCAATCTCTTGGGGGGGCACCACGAGCAGTACTTC
D gene: -
J gene: TRBJ2-7
V gene: TRBV27
clone size: -

CDR3 protein: CASRGARGPSGNTIYF
CDR3 DNA: TGTGCCAGCAGGGGGGCCCGGGGACCCTCTGGAAACACCATATATTTT
D gene: -
J gene: TRBJ1-3
V gene: TRBV25-1
clone size: once

CDR3 protein: CASSLENRFSGGNEQFF
CDR3 DNA: TGTGCCAGCAGTTTAGAAAACAGGTTCTCGGGGGGCAATGAGCAGTTCTTC
D gene: TRBD2
J gene: TRBJ2-1
V gene: TRBV27
clone size: -

CDR3 protein: CASSSRNLARGGDMQYF
CDR3 DNA: TGTGCCAGCAGCTCCAGGAACTTGGCGAGAGGGGGAGATATGCAGTATTTT
D gene: -
J gene: TRBJ2-3
V gene: TRBV14
clone size: -

CDR3 protein: CASSIDRTRYGYTF
CDR3 DNA: TGTGCCAGTAGTATAGATCGGACCCGGTACGGCTACACCTTC
D gene: -
J gene: TRBJ1-2
V gene: TRBV19
clone size: -

CDR3 protein: CASSELAGSIQETQYF
CDR3 DNA: TGTGCCAGCAGTGAACTGGCAGGGTCTATTCAAGAGACCCAGTACTTC
D gene: -
J gene: TRBJ2-5
V gene: TRBV6-1
clone size: -

CDR3 protein: CASGTGVFQPQHF
CDR3 DNA: TGTGCCAGCGGGACAGGGGTTTTTCAGCCCCAGCATTTT
D gene: TRBD1
J gene: TRBJ1-5
V gene: TRBV6-5
clone size: -

CDR3 protein: CAVGLGQPQHF
CDR3 DNA: TGTGCTGTAGGGCTCGGGCAGCCCCAGCATTTT
D gene: -
J gene: TRBJ1-5
V gene: TRBV6-1
clone size: -

CDR3 protein: CASSFSIGANTGELFF
CDR3 DNA: TGTGCCAGTAGTTTTTCGATAGGGGCCAACACCGGGGAGCTGTTTTTT
D gene: -
J gene: TRBJ2-2
V gene: TRBV19
clone size: once

CDR3 protein: CASSEGSGNQPQHF
CDR3 DNA: TGTGCCAGCAGTGAAGGCAGCGGTAATCAGCCCCAGCATTTT
D gene: -
J gene: TRBJ1-5
V gene: TRBV6-1
clone size: -

CDR3 protein: CASSQGALGEQYF
CDR3 DNA: TGCGCCAGCAGCCAAGGCGCCCTTGGAGAGCAGTACTTC
D gene: -
J gene: TRBJ2-7
V gene: TRBV4-1
clone size: -

CDR3 protein: CSVGETSLATDTQYF
CDR3 DNA: TGCAGCGTTGGGGAGACTAGCCTCGCCACAGATACGCAGTATTTT
D gene: TRBD2
J gene: TRBJ2-3
V gene: TRBV29-1
clone size: -

CDR3 protein: CASGSRKQGPNTEAFF
CDR3 DNA: TGTGCCAGCGGGTCCCGGAAACAGGGCCCGAACACTGAAGCTTTCTTT
D gene: -
J gene: TRBJ1-1
V gene: TRBV5-4
clone size: -

CDR3 protein: CASSPTHPGTGRQPQHF
CDR3 DNA: TGTGCCAGCAGTCCCACCCATCCCGGGACAGGGCGCCAGCCCCAGCATTTT
D gene: TRBD1
J gene: TRBJ1-5
V gene: TRBV27
clone size: -

CDR3 protein: CAIHREPYQPQHF
CDR3 DNA: TGTGCCATCCACAGGGAACCCTATCAGCCCCAGCATTTT
D gene: -
J gene: TRBJ1-5
V gene: TRBV10-3
clone size: -

CDR3 protein: CASRRQLNTEAFF
CDR3 DNA: TGTGCCAGCAGACGGCAGTTGAACACTGAAGCTTTCTTT
D gene: -
J gene: TRBJ1-1
V gene: TRBV28
clone size: -

CDR3 protein: CASSSGDGQYF
CDR3 DNA: TGTGCCAGCAGTTCGGGAGACGGGCAGTACTTC
D gene: -
J gene: TRBJ2-7
V gene: TRBV6-6
clone size: -

CDR3 protein: CASSLSAGGNEKLFF
CDR3 DNA: TGTGCCAGCAGCTTGTCGGCAGGCGGTAATGAAAAACTGTTTTTT
D gene: -
J gene: TRBJ1-4
V gene: TRBV5-4
clone size: -

CDR3 protein: CASSLYGALGPTNYGYTF
CDR3 DNA: TGTGCCAGCAGTTTATATGGGGCCTTGGGGCCTACTAACTATGGCTACACCTTC
D gene: -
J gene: TRBJ1-2
V gene: TRBV28
clone size: -

CDR3 protein: CASRGTSASYEQYF
CDR3 DNA: TGTGCCAGTAGGGGGACTAGCGCATCCTACGAGCAGTACTTC
D gene: TRBD2
J gene: TRBJ2-7
V gene: TRBV19
clone size: few

CDR3 protein: CAWSVSLQETQYF
CDR3 DNA: TGTGCCTGGAGTGTATCACTCCAAGAGACCCAGTACTTC
D gene: -
J gene: TRBJ2-5
V gene: TRBV30
clone size: -

CDR3 protein: CASSSIGRVTGELFF
CDR3 DNA: TGTGCCAGCAGCTCCATCGGCCGGGTCACCGGGGAGCTGTTTTTT
D gene: -
J gene: TRBJ2-2
V gene: TRBV5-4
clone size: -

CDR3 protein: CAIGLGGRETEAFF
CDR3 DNA: TGTGCCATTGGTTTGGGGGGCAGGGAGACTGAAGCTTTCTTT
D gene: -
J gene: TRBJ1-1
V gene: TRBV10-3
clone size: -

CDR3 protein: CASNDAPGTLSPDTQYF
CDR3 DNA: TGTGCCAGTAACGATGCCCCCGGGACACTCAGTCCAGATACGCAGTATTTT
D gene: -
J gene: TRBJ2-3
V gene: TRBV19
clone size: -

CDR3 protein: CASSQLAGGPSWYNEQFF
CDR3 DNA: TGTGCCAGCAGCCAACTAGCGGGGGGCCCTTCCTGGTACAATGAGCAGTTCTTC
D gene: TRBD2
J gene: TRBJ2-1
V gene: TRBV7-3
clone size: -

CDR3 protein: CASSMGTGGNTGELFF
CDR3 DNA: TGTGCCAGTAGTATGGGGACAGGGGGTAACACCGGGGAGCTGTTTTTT
D gene: TRBD1
J gene: TRBJ2-2
V gene: TRBV19
clone size: -

CDR3 protein: CASSPGGGSNQPQHF
CDR3 DNA: TGTGCCAGCAGTCCAGGCGGGGGAAGCAATCAGCCCCAGCATTTT
D gene: -
J gene: TRBJ1-5
V gene: TRBV28
clone size: once

CDR3 protein: CASSPRVTGELFF
CDR3 DNA: TGTGCCAGCAGTCCACGGGTTACCGGGGAGCTGTTTTTT
D gene: -
J gene: TRBJ2-2
V gene: TRBV6-4
clone size: -

CDR3 protein: CAGTGRLGLALYNEQFF
CDR3 DNA: TGTGCCGGAACGGGAAGGTTGGGACTAGCACTCTACAATGAGCAGTTCTTC
D gene: TRBD2
J gene: TRBJ2-1
V gene: TRBV30
clone size: once

CDR3 protein: CASSPLRRGGSYEQYF
CDR3 DNA: TGTGCCAGCAGCCCCCTCAGACGGGGGGGCTCCTACGAGCAGTACTTC
D gene: TRBD2
J gene: TRBJ2-7
V gene: TRBV13
clone size: -

CDR3 protein: CASRGTGGGPSYEQYF
CDR3 DNA: TGTGCCAGCAGGGGAACAGGGGGCGGACCATCCTACGAGCAGTACTTC
D gene: TRBD1
J gene: TRBJ2-7
V gene: TRBV28
clone size: -

CDR3 protein: CASSRNRGLYGYTF
CDR3 DNA: TGTGCCAGCAGCCGAAACAGGGGGCTCTATGGCTACACCTTC
D gene: TRBD1
J gene: TRBJ1-2
V gene: TRBV6-5
clone size: -

CDR3 protein: CASSPRQGANTEAFF
CDR3 DNA: TGTGCCAGCTCACCTCGGCAGGGGGCGAACACTGAAGCTTTCTTT
D gene: TRBD1
J gene: TRBJ1-1
V gene: TRBV18
clone size: -

CDR3 protein: CAWRFGLAGELFF
CDR3 DNA: TGTGCCTGGAGATTTGGACTCGCCGGGGAGCTGTTTTTT
D gene: -
J gene: TRBJ2-2
V gene: TRBV30
clone size: -

CDR3 protein: CSVRVRLDTEAFF
CDR3 DNA: TGCAGCGTTAGGGTCCGACTGGACACTGAAGCTTTCTTT
D gene: -
J gene: TRBJ1-1
V gene: TRBV29-1
clone size: few

CDR3 protein: CSALAGEVGNEQFF
CDR3 DNA: TGCAGCGCCCTAGCGGGAGAAGTCGGAAATGAGCAGTTCTTC
D gene: TRBD2
J gene: TRBJ2-1
V gene: TRBV29-1
clone size: -

CDR3 protein: CASSFSERSTDTQYF
CDR3 DNA: TGTGCCAGCAGCTTTTCGGAGCGGTCCACAGATACGCAGTATTTT
D gene: -
J gene: TRBJ2-3
V gene: TRBV11-2
clone size: once

CDR3 protein: CASSIDDYPNQPQHF
CDR3 DNA: TGTGCCAGTAGTATCGATGATTACCCCAATCAGCCCCAGCATTTT
D gene: -
J gene: TRBJ1-5
V gene: TRBV19
clone size: -